Below, 9 T cell receptor beta chains from the same sample are listed, as sequenced in a study of post-analysis software for immune sequencing data. Their target antigens are unknown. TCR beta cDNA libraries had unique molecular identifiers. TCRdb itself ran the PCR reads through MiXCR, one entry per CDR3 protein. Here the sample spans more than 450,000 distinct CDR3 sequences, around 44% being singletons. Whole-study results and caveats: Controls had lower frequencies than patients of 4 or 5 TRBV segments, which included TRBV5-6, TRBV5-1 and TRBV20-1.

Input material: blood. The receptors here all came from a girl between 5 and 17 years old with multiple sclerosis.

This clonotype has more than one count but fewer than ten. The DNA of the CDR3 is TGTGCCAGCAGCTTAGCGGGCCAGGGGCTCCCCTACGAGCAGTACTTC. Its translation: CASSLAGQGLPYEQYF. The rearrangement joins TRBV7-9 to TRBJ2-7, with D perhaps TRBD1 (6 bases). The CDR3 sequence is 16 residues long. The V gene lost 0 bases and the J gene lost 2 bases, with 14 bases spanning the gap. Germline V lookup: CDR1 SEHNR, CDR2 FQNEAQ (reference sequence).

This clonotype was observed a handful of times. This chain connects TRBV12-3 or TRBV12-4 to TRBJ1-4; D not resolved. This CDR3 is 14 amino acids long. The germline V and J ends were trimmed by 6 bases and 4 bases, with 12 bases remaining between them. The CDR3 protein is CASREARNNEKLFF. In nucleotides, the CDR3 is TGTGCCAGCAGGGAAGCGAGAAATAATGAAAAACTGTTTTTT.

The chain links TRBV20-1 to TRBJ2-7; 7 nucleotides match TRBD2. The CDR3 totals 15 residues. In germline, CDR1 is DFQATT, CDR2 SNEGSKA (reference sequence). V dropped 3 bases and J dropped 2; count of bases not matched to a gene: 10. CDR3 nucleotide sequence: TGCAGTGCTAGGGAGAGCGGGGCGGCCCCCTACGAGCAGTACTTC. Translation: CSARESGAAPYEQYF.

The rearrangement links TRBV10-2 to TRBJ2-5; no reliable D call. The CDR3 contains 15 residues. Per germline, CDR1 WSHSY and CDR2 SAAADI. Trimming left V 6 bases short and J 2 bases short, with 16 bases between. The CDR3 loop is CASSPRSILQETQYF. CDR3 nucleotides: TGCGCCAGCAGCCCCAGGAGTATCCTGCAAGAGACCCAGTACTTC.

This clonotype came up many times. This clone may be a read error of a much larger clone one base away. The chain uses TRBV5-1 and TRBJ2-5; TRBD2 might be the D (7 bases). Trimming removed 3 bases from V and 13 bases from J, with 22 bases in between. CDR1 SGHRS and CDR2 YFSETQ come from the germline V gene. CDR3 length: 14 residues. CDR3 in DNA: TGCGCCAGCAGCTGGGGGCTAGCGGAACAGCTACTGTACTTC. The encoded protein is CASSWGLAEQLLYF.

The rearrangement joins TRBV2 to TRBJ2-1; D is tentatively TRBD1 or TRBD2 (6 bases each). The germline V and J ends were trimmed by 7 bases and 5 bases, with 27 bases remaining between them. Germline CDR1 and CDR2: SNHLY and FYNNEI. This CDR3 contains 18 residues. CDR3: CASKLRRGSSLGDNEQFF. DNA for the CDR3: TGTGCCAGCAAACTTAGGAGGGGGTCTTCCCTGGGCGACAATGAGCAGTTCTTC. The entire variable domain, with the rest obtained from reference TRBV2 and TRBJ2-1, is as follows: EPEVTQTPSHQVTQMGQEVILRCVPISNHLYFYWYRQILGQKVEFLVSFYNNEISEKSEIFDDQFSVERPDGSNFTLKIRSTKLEDSAMYFCASKLRRGSSLGDNEQFFGPGTRLTVL.

The V and J genes are TRBV7-9 and TRBJ1-2, with D tentatively TRBD1 (6 bases). This CDR3 comprises 13 residues. The V gene lost 8 bases and the J gene lost 3 bases, with 13 bases spanning the gap. Germline CDR1 and CDR2: SEHNR and FQNEAQ (reference sequence). The CDR3 nucleotides read TGTGCCAGCGGCGTAACAGGGCACTATGGCTACACCTTC. Translating it yields CASGVTGHYGYTF.

The rearrangement links TRBV20-1 to TRBJ2-7, with 11 bases lining up with TRBD2. The V and J ends lost 6 bases and 6 bases, in that order; junction bases with no gene match: 16. CDR1 is DFQATT and CDR2 is SNEGSKA in the germline V gene (reference sequence). This CDR3 comprises 16 residues. DNA for the CDR3: TGCAGTGCAAATCTAGCGGGGGGCCCTCGGCATCGCGAGCAGTACTTC. Translating it yields CSANLAGGPRHREQYF.

In this sample, this clonotype turned up a few times. This chain connects TRBV6-6 to TRBJ2-1; 10 nucleotides match TRBD1. From germline, CDR1 is MNHNY and CDR2 SVGAGI (reference sequence). The ends lost 10 bases at V and 6 bases at J; junction bases unmatched: 6. This CDR3 spans 13 amino acids. CDR3 sequence (DNA): TGTGCCACCGGGACAGGGGTTACCAATGAGCAGTTCTTC. Protein product: CATGTGVTNEQFF.